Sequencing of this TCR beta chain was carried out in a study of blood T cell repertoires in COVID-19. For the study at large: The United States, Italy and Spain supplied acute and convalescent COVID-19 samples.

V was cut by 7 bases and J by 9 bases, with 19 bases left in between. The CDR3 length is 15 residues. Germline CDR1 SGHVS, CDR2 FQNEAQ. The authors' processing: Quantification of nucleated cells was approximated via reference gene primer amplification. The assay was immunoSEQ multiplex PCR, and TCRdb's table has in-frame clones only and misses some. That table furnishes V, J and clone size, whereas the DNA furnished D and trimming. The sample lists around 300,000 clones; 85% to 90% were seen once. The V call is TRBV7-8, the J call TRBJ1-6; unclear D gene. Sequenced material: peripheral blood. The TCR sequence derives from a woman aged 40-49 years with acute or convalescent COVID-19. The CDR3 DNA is TGTGCCAGCACTGGCGGTCGGGGAACGAGTTCACCCCTCCACTTT. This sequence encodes CASTGGRGTSSPLHF.